Listed here is a single TCR beta chain. Only in-frame clones appear in the TCRdb table, and some are missing; sequencing was by immunoSEQ multiplex PCR. Of over 35,000 clones listed, 85% to 95% are singletons. Regarding treatment: preoperative locoregional IRX-2 cytokine immunotherapy. Preoperative locoregional IRX-2 cytokine immunotherapy was tested in the phase Ib source study. This sample is part of a study of preoperative IRX-2 immunotherapy in early breast cancer. Germline V lookup: CDR1 GTSNPN, CDR2 SVGIG (reference sequence). V was cut by 1 base and J by 2 bases, with 6 bases left in between. This CDR3 spans 14 amino acids.

The sample was tumor tissue, taken after IRX-2 immunotherapy. The sequence was collected from a human donor with breast cancer. The gene calls are TRBV30 and TRBJ2-6; D is undetermined. The CDR3, as DNA: TGTGCCTGGAGTGCCGGAACTGGGGCCAACGTCCTGACTTTC. It translates to CAWSAGTGANVLTF. The full variable domain, its missing parts supplied by reference TRBV30 and TRBJ2-6, is SQTIHQWPATLVQPVGSPLSLECTVEGTSNPNLYWYRQAAGRGLQLLFYSVGIGQISSEVPQNLSASRPQDRQFILSSKKLLLSDSGFYLCAWSAGTGANVLTFGAGSRLTVL.